This T cell receptor (beta chain) was obtained from a study of CD8 T cells in Susac syndrome. Reverse transcription used about 0.45 to 1 ug RNA and random hexamers. Amplification of TCR beta CDR3 across 54 Vbeta and 13 Jbeta was performed with immunoSEQ multiplex PCR. TCRdb processed the immunoSEQ multiplex PCR reads anew with MiXCR; each CDR3 protein has one entry. The table has approximately 170,000 distinct CDR3 sequences, approximately 94% seen once. Germline CDR1 DFQATT, CDR2 SNEGSKA (reference sequence). With 5 bases clipped from V and 8 bases from J, the junction kept 9 bases outside the gene matches. This CDR3 region has 13 residues. High-throughput TCR beta sequencing covered peripheral CD8+ and CD4+ T cells.

Sequencing was carried out using CD4+ T cells from PBMCs. The chain uses TRBV20-1 and TRBJ2-1; 7 positions agree with TRBD1. The origin of this receptor is a human donor with multiple sclerosis. In DNA form, the CDR3 reads TGCAGTGCTCTCCAGCCCGACAGGGATGAGCAGTTCTTC. Its translation: CSALQPDRDEQFF.